Described below is a single TCR beta chain sequence and its context. This sample is drawn from a study of blood T cell repertoires in COVID-19. Study summary: Italy, Spain and the United States were the sources of the convalescent and acute COVID-19 samples. The cDNA or gDNA used as material had been derived from T cells, B-cell-depleted T cells, or PBMCs.

Germline CDR1 WNHNN, CDR2 SYGVQD (reference sequence). CDR3 length: 13 residues. Trimming stripped 5 bases from V and 1 base from J, with 5 bases between. The study counted Cohort 3 donors as recovered given two negative PCRs, clearance, or symptom resolution. Original processing notes: Researchers report that nucleated cell counts were estimated from reference gene primer amplification. Only in-frame clones appear in the TCRdb table, and some are missing; sequencing was by immunoSEQ multiplex PCR. That table is the source of V, J and clone size, and D and trimming were worked out from the DNA. Counted here are about 190,000 clones, more than 75% occurring once; the ten biggest clones make up 7.5% to 10%.

Sequencing was done on a sample of PBMCs or T cells enriched from blood (not recorded which). The sequence came from a woman aged 30 to 39 who had recovered from COVID-19. The chain employs TRBV10-1 and TRBJ1-4; D possibly corresponds to TRBD1 (5 bases). CDR3 amino acids: CASSQGTNEKLFF. CDR3 bases: TGCGCCAGCAGTCAGGGAACTAATGAAAAACTGTTTTTT.